The entry below gives a single T cell receptor (beta chain) sequence along with its context. Antigen: not known. The V and J ends lost 6 bases and 4 bases, in that order; junction bases with no gene match: 9. Germline lookup yields CDR1 MNHEY and CDR2 SVGAGI. This CDR3 has 15 amino acids. The record originates from a study of T cell responses to AZD1222 COVID-19 vaccine. Study outcomes and limitations: Clonal diversity was possibly underestimated; the donors were predominantly white British and more often female. Repertoires were sampled only after the peak T cell response. Unmutated variant regions are reportedly targeted by nearly half of spike-specific TCRs.

Samples with a second dose at about 4 or about 12 weeks were pooled together. The data were produced by immunoSEQ multiplex PCR, yet TCRdb's version contains in-frame clones alone and is incomplete. The sample shows some 160,000 clones, roughly 91% of them seen only once. The receptor's source is an adult who received the AZD1222 COVID-19 vaccine. V and J are TRBV6-5 and TRBJ2-5; 9 bases map to TRBD1. Sample: peripheral blood, taken 28 days after the second AZD1222 dose. The CDR3 region has the DNA TGTGCCAGCAGCCCGGACAGGGGAGGAGGAGAGACCCAGTACTTC. It yields the protein CASSPDRGGGETQYF.